The 11 T cell receptor beta chains in this list originate from one sample, sequenced in a study of T cell responses to AZD1222 COVID-19 vaccine (dated by TCRdb to about 2021). Read against the paper, the sample's time point label means: about 28 days (+/-7) after the second vaccine dose. The library was prepared using the immunoSEQ multiplex PCR assay. TCRdb holds this immuneACCESS table with in-frame rearrangements only. Some clones are missing; in checked studies, unresolved V genes explain under half, and the rest has no known cause. Within this sample are about 73,000 clones, with approximately 92% of them counted one time only. The top ten constitute around 9.3% of the sample. The starting material was peripheral blood, obtained 28 days after the second AZD1222 dose. Every receptor here comes from an adult who received the AZD1222 COVID-19 vaccine.

The chain carries TRBV7-9 and TRBJ1-2; D call uncertain. Germline V gene sequence: CDR1 SEHNR, CDR2 FQNEAQ (reference sequence). The V and J ends lost 5 bases and 4 bases respectively, with 11 bases between them. The CDR3 extends over 13 amino acids. CDR3 nucleotides: TGTGCCAGCAGCGGCGCTGCCTTCTATGGCTACACCTTC. Amino acid sequence: CASSGAAFYGYTF.

This clone is a singleton in its sample. The CDR3 is CSASGGETQYF. In nucleotides, the CDR3 is TGCAGTGCTAGTGGCGGGGAGACCCAGTACTTC. The chain has TRBV20-1 and TRBJ2-5; TRBD2 is a possible D gene (5 bases). The CDR3 sequence is 11 residues long. Germline assignment: CDR1 DFQATT and CDR2 SNEGSKA (reference sequence). Trimming took 3 bases from V and 5 from J, leaving 7 bases between them.

This rearrangement joins TRBV5-1 to TRBJ1-4, with 10 bases fitting TRBD1. The germline V gene encodes CDR1 SGHRS and CDR2 YFSETQ. The V gene end was trimmed by 0 bases and the J gene end by 5 bases; junction bases not matched to a gene: 4. The CDR3 extends over 16 amino acids. The CDR3 reads CASSLAVGQGNEKLFF. Here the CDR3 DNA reads TGCGCCAGCAGCTTGGCCGTGGGACAGGGGAATGAAAAACTGTTTTTT. Supplemented by reference TRBV5-1 and TRBJ1-4, the full variable domain reads KAGVTQTPRYLIKTRGQQVTLSCSPISGHRSVSWYQQTPGQGLQFLFEYFSETQRNKGNFPGRFSGRQFSNSRSEMNVSTLELGDSALYLCASSLAVGQGNEKLFFGSGTQLSVL.

V gene TRBV7-8 combines with J gene TRBJ1-4; TRBD1 aligns across 7 bases. Germline V gives CDR1 SGHVS, CDR2 FQNEAQ. V was clipped by 5 bases and J by 7 bases; unmatched bases: 4. The length of the CDR3 is 13 residues. In DNA form, the CDR3 reads TGTGCCAGCAGCACCAACAGGGGTGAAAAACTGTTTTTT. It translates to CASSTNRGEKLFF.

V gene TRBV7-6 combines with J gene TRBJ2-1; 12 bases map to TRBD2. V gave up 2 bases and J gave up 6 bases; unmatched junction bases: 2. CDR1 SGHVS and CDR2 FNYEAQ come from the germline V gene. This CDR3 is 15 amino acids long. The CDR3 loop is CASSLLAGGRNEQFF. CDR3 bases: TGTGCCAGCAGCTTACTAGCGGGGGGGCGCAATGAGCAGTTCTTC.

The chain couples TRBV6-6 to TRBJ2-1, with D tentatively TRBD1 or TRBD2 (6 bases each). The V end was cut by 1 base, the J end by 4 bases, with 14 bases between. CDR3 length: 16 amino acids. Germline V gives CDR1 MNHNY, CDR2 SVGAGI (reference sequence). The CDR3 sequence is CASSYFSGASYNEQFF. The DNA for the CDR3 is TGTGCCAGCAGTTACTTTTCGGGGGCTTCGTACAATGAGCAGTTCTTC.

The chain has TRBV2 and TRBJ1-1, with D perhaps matching TRBD1 (6 bases). In germline, CDR1 is SNHLY, CDR2 FYNNEI. V was cut by 1 base and J by 11 bases, with 17 bases left in between. The CDR3 spans 14 residues. DNA of the CDR3: TGTGCCAGCAGTGAAGACCTGTGGCAGGGGTGGGCTTTCTTT. The encoded protein is CASSEDLWQGWAFF.

The rearrangement joins TRBV9 to TRBJ2-3; D call uncertain. V dropped 0 bases and J dropped 0 bases, with 2 bases sitting between them. This CDR3 has 13 residues. Per germline, CDR1 SGDLS and CDR2 YYNGEE. In nucleotides, the CDR3 is TGTGCCAGCAGCGTAGAAAGCACAGATACGCAGTATTTT. Encoded protein: CASSVESTDTQYF. The full variable domain, its missing parts supplied by reference TRBV9 and TRBJ2-3, is DSGVTQTPKHLITATGQRVTLRCSPRSGDLSVYWYQQSLDQGLQFLIQYYNGEERAKGNILERFSAQQFPDLHSELNLSSLELGDSALYFCASSVESTDTQYFGPGTRLTVL.

The rearrangement joins TRBV3-1 (or the pseudogene TRBV3-2) to TRBJ1-4; D is ambiguous. The CDR3 extends over 13 amino acids. V was trimmed by 3 bases and J by 8 bases, leaving 10 bases between them. CDR1 is LGHDT, CDR2 YNNKEL, per germline (reference sequence). Here the CDR3 DNA reads TGTGCCAGCAGCCAGACAACAGAGGAAAAACTGTTTTTT. Translated, it gives CASSQTTEEKLFF.

The chain combines TRBV30 with TRBJ2-5, with 8 bases identical to TRBD2. CDR3 length equals 14 residues. From germline, CDR1 is GTSNPN and CDR2 SVGIG (reference sequence). With V trimmed by 1 base and J by 5 bases, 6 bases remained unmatched. The CDR3 sequence: CAWSAGRGIETQYF. The CDR3 DNA reads TGTGCCTGGAGTGCCGGGAGGGGCATTGAGACCCAGTACTTC.

The chain carries TRBV5-8 and TRBJ2-7; D might be TRBD2 (6 bases). Germline values: CDR1 SGHTS, CDR2 YDEGEE. The V end lost 6 bases, the J end lost 4 bases, and 17 bases lay between the germline ends. The CDR3 runs to 14 residues. The CDR3 nucleotides are TGTGCCAGCAAAAGACTCCAGGACTATTACGAGCAGTACGTC. It yields the protein CASKRLQDYYEQYV.